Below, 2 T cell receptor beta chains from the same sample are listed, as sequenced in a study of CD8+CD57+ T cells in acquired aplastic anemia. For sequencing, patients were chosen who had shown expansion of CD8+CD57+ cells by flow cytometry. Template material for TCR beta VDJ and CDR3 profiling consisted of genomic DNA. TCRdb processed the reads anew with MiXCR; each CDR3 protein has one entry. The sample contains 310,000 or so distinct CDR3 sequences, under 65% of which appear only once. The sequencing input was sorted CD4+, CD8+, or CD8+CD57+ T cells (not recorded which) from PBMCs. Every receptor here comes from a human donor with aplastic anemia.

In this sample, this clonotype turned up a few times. The CDR3: CATTGSGVETDTQYF. CDR3 bases: TGTGCCACCACCGGGTCAGGGGTGGAAACAGATACGCAGTATTTT. The genes are TRBV24-1 and TRBJ2-3; tentatively, D is TRBD1 (6 bases). V shed 8 bases and J shed 3 bases, with 17 bases lying between them. The germline CDR1 and CDR2 sequences are KGHDR and SFDVKD. The CDR3 is made up of 15 amino acids.

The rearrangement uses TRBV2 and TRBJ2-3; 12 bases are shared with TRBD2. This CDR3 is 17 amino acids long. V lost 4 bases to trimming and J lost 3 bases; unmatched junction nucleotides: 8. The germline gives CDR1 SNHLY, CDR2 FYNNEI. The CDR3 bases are TGTGCCAGCAGTGTAAGCACTAGCGGGGGGAAGACAGATACGCAGTATTTT. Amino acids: CASSVSTSGGKTDTQYF.